This T cell receptor (beta chain) was recovered during a study of OX40 agonist ivuxolimab in advanced cancers. At the level of the study: In this cohort, patients received ivuxolimab, an agonistic anti-OX40 (CD134) antibody. Dose-escalation subjects each had hepatocellular carcinoma, melanoma, renal cell or head and neck cancer. General study points: Antigen specificity was not determined for the expanded peripheral T cells.

Note on this clone: What it binds is not known.

The length of the CDR3 is 18 residues. With 0 bases removed from V and 2 bases from J, the gap between germline ends came to 15 bases. Germline loops: CDR1 SGHTS, CDR2 YDEGEE. Here immunoSEQ multiplex PCR was the method, and the copy in TCRdb shows in-frame clones only, minus some. The sample contains about 61,000 clones, 70% to 90% of which appear only once. This receptor was identified in an adult with an advanced solid tumor such as melanoma, head and neck, liver or kidney cancer. The sample was CD4+ or CD8+ T cells sorted from blood, taken in a trial of the OX40 agonist ivuxolimab. The V and J genes are TRBV5-8 and TRBJ2-6; D possibly uses TRBD1 or TRBD2 (5 bases each). In nucleotides, the CDR3 is TGTGCCAGCAGCTTGGTAGCGTTAGGGGTTACTGGGGCCAACGTCCTGACTTTC. Protein product: CASSLVALGVTGANVLTF.